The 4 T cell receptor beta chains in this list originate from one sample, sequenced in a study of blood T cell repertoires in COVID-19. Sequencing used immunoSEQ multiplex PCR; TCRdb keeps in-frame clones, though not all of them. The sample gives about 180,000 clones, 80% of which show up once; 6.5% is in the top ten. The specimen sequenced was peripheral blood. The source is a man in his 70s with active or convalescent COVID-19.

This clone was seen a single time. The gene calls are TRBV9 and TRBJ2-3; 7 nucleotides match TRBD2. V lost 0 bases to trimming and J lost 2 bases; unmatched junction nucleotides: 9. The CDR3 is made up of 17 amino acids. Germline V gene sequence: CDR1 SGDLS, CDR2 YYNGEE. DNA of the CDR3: TGTGCCAGCAGCGTAGCTTTACCGGGAGGCGCCACAGATACGCAGTATTTT. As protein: CASSVALPGGATDTQYF.

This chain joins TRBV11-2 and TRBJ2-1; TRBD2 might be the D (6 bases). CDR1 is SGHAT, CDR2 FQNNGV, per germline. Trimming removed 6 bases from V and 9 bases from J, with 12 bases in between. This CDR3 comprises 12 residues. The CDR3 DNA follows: TGTGCCAGCAGTCCTCTAGCGTCTGAGCAGTTCTTC. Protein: CASSPLASEQFF.

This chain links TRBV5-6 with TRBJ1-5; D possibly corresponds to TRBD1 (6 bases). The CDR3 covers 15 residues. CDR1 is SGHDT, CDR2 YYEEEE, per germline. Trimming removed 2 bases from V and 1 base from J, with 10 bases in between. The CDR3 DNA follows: TGTGCCAGCAGCTTCAGGGGAATAAGCAATCAGCCCCAGCATTTT. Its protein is CASSFRGISNQPQHF.

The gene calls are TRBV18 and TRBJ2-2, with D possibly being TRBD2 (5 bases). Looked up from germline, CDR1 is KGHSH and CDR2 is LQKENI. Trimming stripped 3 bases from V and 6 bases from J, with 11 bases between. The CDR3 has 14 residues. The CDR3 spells CASSPPMRAGELFF. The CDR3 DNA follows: TGTGCCAGCTCACCGCCTATGAGGGCCGGGGAGCTGTTTTTT.